The 17 T cell receptor beta chains below all came from one sample that was sequenced in a study of T cells in Graves' hyperthyroidism and ophthalmopathy. There were TCR beta CDR3 regions amplified from RNA transcripts. First-round RT-PCR of the TCR CDR3 relied on the HTBI primer set. TCRdb itself ran the multiplex PCR reads through MiXCR, one entry per CDR3 protein. This sample has 45,000 to 55,000 distinct CDR3 sequences, with approximately 58% found just once. Material for sequencing was peripheral blood or thyroid tissue (not recorded which). The receptors stem from a man younger than 35 with Graves' hyperthyroidism.

This sequence joins TRBV7-8 and TRBJ2-3; D is uncertain. CDR3 length: 14 residues. Trimming left V 4 bases short and J 3 bases short, with 11 bases between. The germline V gene has CDR1 SGHVS and CDR2 FQNEAQ. The CDR3 is CASSSSVGTDTQYF. CDR3 in DNA: TGTGCCAGCAGCTCAAGCGTGGGTACAGATACGCAGTATTTT.

This clonotype came up many times. The chain carries TRBV6-6 and TRBJ1-6; 10 bases align to TRBD1. With V trimmed by 5 bases and J by 7 bases, 17 bases remained unmatched. The CDR3 covers 19 residues. CDR1 and CDR2 from the germline V gene are MNHNY and SVGAGI (reference sequence). CDR3 in DNA: TGTGCCAGCAGTCACTACAATTGGACAGGGGGACGTCGAAATTCACCCCTCCACTTT. Its translation: CASSHYNWTGGRRNSPLHF.

In its sample, this clonotype was seen many times. The gene calls are TRBV6-2 or TRBV6-3 and TRBJ2-7; 7 nucleotides align to TRBD2. The CDR3 is 16 residues long. Per the germline V gene, CDR1 is MNHEY and CDR2 is SVGEGT. V lost 2 bases to trimming and J lost 5 bases; unmatched junction nucleotides: 12. The CDR3 DNA reads TGTGCCAGCAGTTACCAGGCGGCGGGAGTAAGGCACGAGCAGTACTTC. It is translated as CASSYQAAGVRHEQYF.

The table lists this clonotype with a count of one. Since a much larger clone is just one base distant, this may be a read error. The chain combines TRBV28 with TRBJ2-7; maybe TRBD2 (5 bases). The CDR3 spans 13 residues. The V gene's germline CDR1 is MDHEN and CDR2 SYDVKM. The germline V and J ends were trimmed by 7 bases and 5 bases, with 15 bases remaining between them. This CDR3 is CASTLSSQHEQYF. In nucleotides, the CDR3 is TGTGCCAGCACCCTGTCTAGCCAACACGAGCAGTACTTC.

V and J are TRBV11-2 and TRBJ2-5; D gene unclear. V lost 3 bases, J lost 3 bases, and 11 bases lay in between. CDR1 and CDR2 from the germline V gene are SGHAT and FQNNGV. The CDR3 sequence is 14 residues long. In DNA form, the CDR3 reads TGTGCCAGCAGCTTGTTGCTAGGAGAAGAGACCCAGTACTTC. This sequence encodes CASSLLLGEETQYF. Full variable domain (missing parts from reference TRBV11-2 and TRBJ2-5): EAGVAQSPRYKIIEKRQSVAFWCNPISGHATLYWYQQILGQGPKLLIQFQNNGVVDDSQLPKDRFSAERLKGVDSTLKIQPAKLEDSAVYLCASSLLLGEETQYFGPGTRLLVL.

This clonotype was observed many times. The CDR3 DNA reads as TGCAGTGCTAGAACGACTAGCGGGAGAGGGCGAGAGACCCAGTACTTC. This sequence encodes CSARTTSGRGRETQYF. The V gene is TRBV20-1, the J gene TRBJ2-5, with 12 bases aligning to TRBD2. This CDR3 region has 16 residues. The V gene end was trimmed by 2 bases and the J gene end by 4 bases; junction bases not matched to a gene: 8. Germline CDR1 is DFQATT and CDR2 is SNEGSKA (reference sequence).

In this sample, this clonotype turned up many times. The rearrangement uses TRBV4-1 and TRBJ1-1, with 8 nucleotides matching TRBD1. The CDR3 runs to 19 residues. Germline CDR1 MGHRA, CDR2 YSYEKL. J lost 3 bases, V lost 2 bases, and 17 bases had no gene match. CDR3 in amino acids: CASSQLPGQERLDDTEAFF. As DNA, the CDR3 is TGCGCCAGCAGCCAACTACCGGGACAGGAAAGACTGGACGACACTGAAGCTTTCTTT.

This clonotype was picked up many times. The chain combines TRBV20-1 with TRBJ1-4; D call uncertain. There are 16 residues in the CDR3. Germline CDR1 is DFQATT and CDR2 is SNEGSKA (reference sequence). V dropped 3 bases and J dropped 6 bases, with 20 bases sitting between them. This CDR3 reads CSASGLVGQRDEKLFF. The CDR3 nucleotides read TGCAGTGCTAGTGGTCTGGTCGGGCAGAGGGATGAAAAACTGTTTTTT.

This clonotype rates as medium-sized. The chain is built from TRBV15 and TRBJ1-2, with D possibly matching TRBD1 (5 bases). Trimming left V 9 bases short and J 2 bases short, with 19 bases between. Germline CDR1 LNHNV, CDR2 YYDKDF (reference sequence). This CDR3 has 15 residues. The CDR3 nucleotides are TGTGCCACGGCTGGAGGTGGACATGCGAACTATGGCTACACCTTC. Encoded protein: CATAGGGHANYGYTF.

This clonotype occurred many times. This sequence joins TRBV10-3 and TRBJ2-7; 8 nucleotides align to TRBD1. From germline, CDR1 is ENHRY and CDR2 SYGVKD. Trimming cost V 6 bases and J 5 bases; bases outside gene matches: 6. The CDR3 runs to 13 residues. CDR3 in DNA: TGTGCCATCAGGGGAGGACAGGGTAACGAGCAGTACTTC. Translated, it gives CAIRGGQGNEQYF.

This chain links TRBV10-3 with TRBJ2-5, with a tentative D call TRBD1 (6 bases). This CDR3 spans 12 amino acids. From germline, CDR1 is ENHRY and CDR2 SYGVKD. Trimming stripped 8 bases from V and 0 bases from J, with 7 bases between. Here the CDR3 DNA reads TGTGCCATCCAGGGGAACCAAGAGACCCAGTACTTC. Encoded protein: CAIQGNQETQYF.

The chain is built from TRBV29-1 and TRBJ1-1, with D uncertain. This CDR3 has 12 amino acids. Germline V gene data show CDR1 as SQVTM and CDR2 as ANQGSEA. V dropped 1 base and J dropped 7 bases, with 10 bases sitting between them. The CDR3 region has the DNA TGCAGCGTTGAAGGGGCAGGCGATGAAGCTTTCTTT. Translated: CSVEGAGDEAFF.

The sample holds a few counts of this clonotype. The gene calls are TRBV7-9 and TRBJ2-5; 9 nucleotides match TRBD1. J lost 5 bases, V lost 3 bases, and 7 bases had no gene match. Germline lookup yields CDR1 SEHNR and CDR2 FQNEAQ (reference sequence). This CDR3 has 15 residues. CDR3 sequence: CASSLGQGERETQYF. CDR3 coding DNA: TGTGCCAGCAGCTTGGGACAGGGAGAGCGGGAGACCCAGTACTTC. The variable domain in full, with the rest retrieved from reference TRBV7-9 and TRBJ2-5, is DTGVSQNPRHKITKRGQNVTFRCDPISEHNRLYWYRQTLGQGPEFLTYFQNEAQLEKSRLLSDRFSAERPKGSFSTLEIQRTEQGDSAMYLCASSLGQGERETQYFGPGTRLLVL.

This chain connects TRBV6-1 to TRBJ2-3, with unresolved D. Trimming pared 2 bases from V and 0 bases from J, leaving 9 bases between. The CDR3 length is 15 residues. Germline loops: CDR1 MNHNS, CDR2 SASEGT. The CDR3 here is CASSERTASTDTQYF. The CDR3, as DNA: TGTGCCAGCAGTGAAAGGACCGCCAGCACAGATACGCAGTATTTT.

The V gene is TRBV5-1, the J gene TRBJ2-7, with D perhaps matching TRBD1 or TRBD2 (8 bases each). Trimming cost V 3 bases and J 7 bases, with 23 bases left between them. Per the germline V gene, CDR1 is SGHRS and CDR2 is YFSETQ. The CDR3 totals 16 residues. This CDR3 reads CASSSPGGQGAEEQYF. The CDR3 nucleotides are TGCGCCAGCAGCTCTCCGGGGGGGCAGGGGGCGGAGGAGCAGTACTTC.

This clonotype was found once. The chain uses TRBV20-1 and TRBJ2-7, with D perhaps TRBD1 (5 bases). V was trimmed by 4 bases and J by 7 bases, leaving 11 bases between them. This CDR3 comprises 11 residues. The germline gives CDR1 DFQATT, CDR2 SNEGSKA (reference sequence). This CDR3 is CSANRKGEQYF. The CDR3, as DNA: TGCAGTGCTAACAGGAAAGGGGAGCAGTACTTC.

This clonotype has a handful of counts. The chain joins TRBV10-3 to TRBJ1-1; 8 nucleotides line up with TRBD1. Germline CDR1 and CDR2: ENHRY and SYGVKD. The CDR3 is made up of 14 amino acids. V shed 3 bases, J shed 1 base, and the junction held 1 base outside the gene matches. Written as DNA, the CDR3 is TGTGCCATCAGTGACAGGGGGCCGAACACTGAAGCTTTCTTT. Translated, it gives CAISDRGPNTEAFF.